Sequencing of this TCR beta chain was carried out in a study of breast tumors, draining lymph nodes, adjacent tissues (dated by TCRdb to 2016 to 2018). For the study in its entirety: The study compared TCR beta repertoires across tumor, adjacent nontumor tissue and axillary lymph nodes from breast cancer patients. The study aimed to assess the relationships and possible T-cell exchange between tumor, surrounding tissue and draining lymph node repertoires in human breast cancer.

The sequencer listed for this sample is Illumina HiSeq 2000. Multiplex PCR amplification was used to generate the TCR beta chain libraries. High-throughput sequencing was used to analyze the amplified TCR beta chain products. TCRdb applied fastp at Q25 and MiXCR to the public reads, then kept only in-frame beta chains. All rows with the same CDR3 protein become a single entry with the most common DNA and genes. In this sample the table shows some 100,000 distinct CDR3 sequences, less than 25% of which occur a single time. Together, the top ten hold over 1% of the sample. Overall study outcomes, separate from this receptor: Tumor and nontumor tissue repertoires were significantly more similar in luminal-like than in basal-like breast cancer. The data were considered consistent with most tumor T cells being derived from the lymph node and subsequently expanding within tumor tissue. Tumors showed preferential V and J gene usage, and their T-cell repertoire diversity fell below that of lymph nodes yet above that of nontumor tissue. The conclusion that tumor T cells originate in lymph nodes was framed as consistent with a hypothesis rather than directly demonstrated.

CDR1 and CDR2, per the germline V gene (reference sequence), are GTSNPN and SVGIG. The CDR3 numbers 16 residues from cysteine through phenylalanine. Solely the CDR3 DNA is kept, with 48 bases framed from the first base. Lymph node samples came from the axillary draining lymph nodes of breast cancer patients. This clonotype was detected once. No antigen is known for it. The junction departs from the called germline gene at one end, perhaps through a read error. The sequence was obtained from a female donor with breast cancer. Some clones in this sample may be carry-over from other donors' samples. Sample: axillary lymph node tissue. The chain couples TRBV30 to TRBJ2-7, and 9 junctional nucleotides match TRBD1. The sequenced DNA: TGTGCCTACCAACTACAGGGGGCTAATCGTCCCCACGAGCAGCACTTC. Translated, it reads CAYQLQGANRPHEQHF.